The TCR beta chain described here comes from a study of T cells in Graves' hyperthyroidism and ophthalmopathy. In regard to this clonotype: What it binds is unknown.

The CDR3 has 17 amino acids. Trimming took 0 bases from V and 4 from J; bases not matched to a gene: 8. CDR1 SGHRS and CDR2 YFSETQ come from the germline V gene. Researchers took RNA transcripts and amplified the TCR beta CDR3 regions from them. In the first-round RT-PCR of the TCR CDR3, the HTBI primer set was used. One entry per CDR3 protein results from TCRdb running MiXCR on the multiplex PCR reads. The sample yields around 500,000 distinct CDR3 sequences, about 16% seen once. Study findings and constraints: Ophthalmopathy cases were set apart from stable hyperthyroidism by a 13 V-J model. Blood held most thyroid clonotypes expanded above 0.001 frequency.

Subjects with ophthalmopathy showed a Clinical Activity Score no lower than 3, a NOSPECS grade no lower than 4, and a duration shorter than 3 months. This rearrangement joins TRBV5-1 to TRBJ2-3, with TRBD2 identical over 10 bases. Sequenced: blood. This TCR came from a woman in her 30s with Graves' ophthalmopathy. CDR3 in amino acids: CASSLVGLAGVSDTQYF. Written as DNA, the CDR3 is TGCGCCAGCAGCTTGGTTGGGCTAGCGGGAGTGTCAGATACGCAGTATTTT.